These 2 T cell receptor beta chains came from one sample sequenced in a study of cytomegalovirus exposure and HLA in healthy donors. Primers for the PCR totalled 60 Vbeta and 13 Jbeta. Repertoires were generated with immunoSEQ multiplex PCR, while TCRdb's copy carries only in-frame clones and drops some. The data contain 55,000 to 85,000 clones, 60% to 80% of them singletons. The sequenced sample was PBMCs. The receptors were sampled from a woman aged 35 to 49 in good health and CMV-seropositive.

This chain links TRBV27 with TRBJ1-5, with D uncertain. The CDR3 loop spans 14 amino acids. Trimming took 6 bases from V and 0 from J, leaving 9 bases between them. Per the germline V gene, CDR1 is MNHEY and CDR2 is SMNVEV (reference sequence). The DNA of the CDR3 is TGTGCCAGCAGCGCTCAGGATAGCAATCAGCCCCAGCATTTT. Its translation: CASSAQDSNQPQHF.

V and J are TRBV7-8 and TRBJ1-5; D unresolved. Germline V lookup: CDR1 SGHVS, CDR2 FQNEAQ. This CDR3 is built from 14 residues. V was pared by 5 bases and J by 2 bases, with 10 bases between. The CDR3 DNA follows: TGTGCCAGCAGCCCTGGCGGGGGCAATCAGCCCCAGCATTTT. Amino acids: CASSPGGGNQPQHF.